The rows below give T cell receptor beta chains drawn from one sample of a study of blood T cell repertoires in COVID-19. Assay used: immunoSEQ multiplex PCR; TCRdb lists only in-frame clones, some missing. The data contain 400,000 or so clones, roughly nine tenths of them singletons. Sequencing input: PBMCs or T cells enriched from blood (not recorded which). Receptor source: a man aged 25-45 years who had recovered from COVID-19. The CDR3 runs from the conserved cysteine through the conserved F or W. The D gene is left open where the match is weak. Clone size is given for some rows only: seen once, a few or many times, or a class if the clone is expanded.

cdr3_aa,cdr3_nt,j_call,d_call,clone_size,v_call
CASRAQGAADTQYF,TGTGCCAGTAGGGCACAGGGGGCCGCAGATACGCAGTATTTT,TRBJ2-3,TRBD1,NA,TRBV19
CASSQLSLAGSTDTQYF,TGCGCCAGCAGCCAACTCAGCCTAGCGGGATCCACAGATACGCAGTATTTT,TRBJ2-3,TRBD2,NA,TRBV4-1
CSALYRVGYTF,TGCAGTGCCCTTTACAGGGTTGGCTACACCTTC,TRBJ1-2,NA,NA,TRBV20-1
CASSPGSWPATEAFF,TGCGCCAGCAGCCCAGGGTCCTGGCCGGCCACTGAAGCTTTCTTT,TRBJ1-1,NA,NA,TRBV5-1
CASSARPDREPAGSPLHF,TGCGCCAGCAGCGCGCGGCCCGACAGGGAACCTGCCGGTTCACCCCTCCACTTT,TRBJ1-6,TRBD1,NA,TRBV5-1
CAWSDRTGHSPLHF,TGTGCCTGGAGTGACCGGACAGGGCATTCACCCCTCCACTTT,TRBJ1-6,TRBD1,NA,TRBV30
CASSPHSGRRSYEQYF,TGTGCCAGCAGTCCACATAGCGGGAGACGATCCTACGAGCAGTACTTC,TRBJ2-7,TRBD2,NA,TRBV27
CASSREGQGAIEQYF,TGCGCCAGCAGCCGAGAGGGACAGGGGGCGATAGAGCAGTACTTC,TRBJ2-7,TRBD1,NA,TRBV4-1
CASTQQGATDTQYF,TGCGCCAGCACCCAACAGGGGGCCACAGATACGCAGTATTTT,TRBJ2-3,TRBD1,NA,TRBV5-1
CASSQQGAVDEQFF,TGTGCCAGCAGCCAACAGGGGGCGGTGGATGAGCAGTTCTTC,TRBJ2-1,TRBD1,NA,TRBV7-2
CASSLRGGATTYEQYF,TGTGCCAGCAGCCTCCGGGGCGGGGCTACAACCTACGAGCAGTACTTC,TRBJ2-7,NA,NA,TRBV3-1/TRBV3-2
CASTPQGAYNEQFF,TGTGCCAGCACCCCGCAGGGGGCCTACAATGAGCAGTTCTTC,TRBJ2-1,TRBD1,NA,TRBV28
CASSEAGGPNEQFF,TGTGCCAGCAGTGAAGCGGGAGGGCCCAATGAGCAGTTCTTC,TRBJ2-1,TRBD2,NA,TRBV2
CASSAPGRGTYEQYF,TGTGCCAGCAGCGCACCGGGGCGGGGGACCTACGAGCAGTACTTC,TRBJ2-7,TRBD2,NA,TRBV28
CASSPRGNYGYTF,TGTGCCAGCTCACCAAGGGGGAACTATGGCTACACCTTC,TRBJ1-2,NA,NA,TRBV18
CASSPPVSGVHGYTF,TGTGCCAGCTCACCACCGGTGTCAGGCGTACATGGCTACACCTTC,TRBJ1-2,NA,NA,TRBV18
CASSSQNYEQYF,TGCGCCAGCAGTTCGCAGAACTACGAGCAGTACTTC,TRBJ2-7,NA,NA,TRBV5-1
CAWSWTGVNEQFF,TGTGCCTGGAGTTGGACAGGGGTCAATGAGCAGTTCTTC,TRBJ2-1,TRBD1,NA,TRBV30
CASSKTGLTGELFF,TGTGCCAGTAGCAAGACAGGGCTCACCGGGGAGCTGTTTTTT,TRBJ2-2,TRBD1,NA,TRBV19
CASGDRRSGSGANVLTF,TGTGCCAGCGGCGACAGGAGGTCTGGATCGGGGGCCAACGTCCTGACTTTC,TRBJ2-6,NA,NA,TRBV7-3
CASSAYRDSPLHF,TGTGCCAGCAGCGCCTACAGGGACTCACCCCTCCACTTT,TRBJ1-6,NA,NA,TRBV5-6
CASSQGIGTEAFF,TGTGCCAGTAGTCAGGGGATTGGGACTGAAGCTTTCTTT,TRBJ1-1,NA,NA,TRBV19
CASSPLGNYGYTF,TGTGCCAGCAGTCCCCTCGGGAACTATGGCTACACCTTC,TRBJ1-2,NA,NA,TRBV27
CASSSTDNSGNTIYF,TGTGCCAGTAGTTCAACTGACAACTCTGGAAACACCATATATTTT,TRBJ1-3,NA,NA,TRBV19
CASSLFRFSYEQYF,TGTGCCAGCAGTTTGTTCAGGTTTTCCTACGAGCAGTACTTC,TRBJ2-7,NA,NA,TRBV28
CASSPRSRGSHEQYF,TGTGCCAGCAGCCCTCGTAGCAGGGGGAGTCACGAGCAGTACTTC,TRBJ2-7,TRBD1,NA,TRBV28
CASRAGTSGIQETQYF,TGTGCCAGCAGGGCCGGGACTAGCGGGATCCAAGAGACCCAGTACTTC,TRBJ2-5,TRBD2,NA,TRBV2
CASSFGDTQYF,TGTGCCAGCAGTTTCGGAGATACGCAGTATTTT,TRBJ2-3,NA,once,TRBV12-3/TRBV12-4
CASSLGGRAGETQYF,TGTGCCAGCAGCTTAGGCGGGAGGGCCGGGGAGACCCAGTACTTC,TRBJ2-5,TRBD2,NA,TRBV11-2
CASSYSPKNIQYF,TGTGCCAGCAGTTACAGTCCCAAAAACATTCAGTACTTC,TRBJ2-4,NA,few,TRBV27
CASQPGISNEQFF,TGTGCCAGCCAGCCAGGGATTTCGAATGAGCAGTTCTTC,TRBJ2-1,NA,NA,TRBV12-3/TRBV12-4
CATSDAPGLAGGPSTGELFF,TGTGCCACCAGTGATGCGCCGGGACTAGCGGGAGGGCCGAGTACCGGGGAGCTGTTTTTT,TRBJ2-2,TRBD2,NA,TRBV24-1
CASSWDSGTDTQYF,TGTGCCAGCAGCTGGGATAGCGGGACAGATACGCAGTATTTT,TRBJ2-3,TRBD2,NA,TRBV5-4
CASSLESVAVEQFF,TGCGCCAGCAGCTTGGAGTCGGTAGCTGTTGAACAGTTCTTC,TRBJ2-1,NA,NA,TRBV5-1